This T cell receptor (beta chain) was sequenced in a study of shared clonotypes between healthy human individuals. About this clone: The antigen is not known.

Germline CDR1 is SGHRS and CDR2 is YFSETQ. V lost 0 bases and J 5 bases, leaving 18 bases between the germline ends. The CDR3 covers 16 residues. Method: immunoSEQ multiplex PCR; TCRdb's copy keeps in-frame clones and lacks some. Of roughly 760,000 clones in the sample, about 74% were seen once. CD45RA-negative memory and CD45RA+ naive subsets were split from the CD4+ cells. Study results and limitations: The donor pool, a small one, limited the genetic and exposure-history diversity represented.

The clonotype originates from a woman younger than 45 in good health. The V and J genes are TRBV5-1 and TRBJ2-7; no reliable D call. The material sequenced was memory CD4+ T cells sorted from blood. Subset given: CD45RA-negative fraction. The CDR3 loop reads CASSLAPASQSHEQYF. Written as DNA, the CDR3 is TGCGCCAGCAGCTTGGCCCCAGCGAGCCAGTCCCACGAGCAGTACTTC. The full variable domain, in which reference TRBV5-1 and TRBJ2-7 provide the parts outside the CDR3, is KAGVTQTPRYLIKTRGQQVTLSCSPISGHRSVSWYQQTPGQGLQFLFEYFSETQRNKGNFPGRFSGRQFSNSRSEMNVSTLELGDSALYLCASSLAPASQSHEQYFGPGTRLTVT.